The 23 T cell receptor beta chains presented below share a single source sample, sequenced in a study of read filtering for tumor transcriptome and immune sequencing. Molecular barcoded adaptors covering alpha/delta and beta/gamma chains were used on about 0.4 ug RNA. TCRdb redid the calling of the reads with MiXCR, one entry per CDR3 protein. Among about 90,000 distinct CDR3 sequences listed, 9% to 15% were seen once. The sequencing input was a population of CD138-negative cells sorted from bone marrow. The receptors come from a donor at least 40 years old with multiple myeloma.

This clonotype has a count of ten or more. This chain joins TRBV11-3 and TRBJ1-1; TRBD1 matches 8 bases. The CDR3 is 13 residues long. J gave up 0 bases and V 8 bases, and 2 bases lay outside the gene matches. From germline, CDR1 is SGHNT and CDR2 YENEEA. The CDR3 loop reads CASSQGVNTEAFF. The CDR3 coding sequence is TGTGCCAGCTCACAGGGGGTGAACACTGAAGCTTTCTTT.

In its sample, this clonotype was seen many times. The V gene is TRBV28, the J gene TRBJ2-4; tentative D call: TRBD2 (6 bases). The length of the CDR3 is 13 residues. The germline gives CDR1 MDHEN, CDR2 SYDVKM. V lost 8 bases, J lost 5 bases, and 13 bases lay in between. CDR3 sequence reads: CASRKGGENIQYF. The DNA of the CDR3 is TGTGCCAGCCGGAAAGGAGGGGAAAACATTCAGTACTTC.

At least ten counts were recorded for this clonotype. This sequence joins TRBV5-1 and TRBJ2-7; 9 bases fit TRBD1. Losses at the gene ends were 4 bases for V and 2 bases for J; bases not matched to a gene: 4. The length of the CDR3 is 14 residues. Germline V gene data show CDR1 as SGHRS and CDR2 as YFSETQ. The CDR3, as DNA: TGCGCCAGCAGCCCCGGACAGGGGCCCTACGAGCAGTACTTC. Protein: CASSPGQGPYEQYF.

This clonotype was detected ten times or more. The chain carries TRBV7-6 and TRBJ2-3; D call uncertain. CDR3 length: 13 amino acids. V lost 5 bases and J 2 bases, leaving 8 bases between the germline ends. The germline gives CDR1 SGHVS, CDR2 FNYEAQ. CDR3 coding DNA: TGTGCCAGCAGCGCCCAGGTCACAGATACGCAGTATTTT. Translating gives CASSAQVTDTQYF.

This clonotype was observed a handful of times. This chain connects TRBV4-2 to TRBJ1-2; perhaps TRBD1 as D (5 bases). This CDR3 has 15 residues. Trimming took 2 bases from V and 0 from J, leaving 10 bases between them. Per germline, CDR1 LGHNA and CDR2 YNFKEQ. CDR3 bases: TGTGCCAGCAGCCAAAGGGACGGTACTAACTATGGCTACACCTTC. Translation gives CASSQRDGTNYGYTF.

This clonotype was detected only a few times. The J gene is TRBJ1-3, the V gene TRBV28; 8 bases are shared with TRBD1. The CDR3 is made up of 18 amino acids. V was pared by 5 bases and J by 0 bases, with 12 bases of the junction left unmatched. Germline CDR1 MDHEN, CDR2 SYDVKM. CDR3 sequence reads: CASSISPGQVSSGNTIYF. The CDR3 nucleotides read TGTGCCAGCAGTATATCACCGGGACAGGTCAGCTCTGGAAACACCATATATTTT.

This clonotype was observed a handful of times. The rearrangement links TRBV30 to TRBJ2-1, with 11 bases lining up with TRBD2. This CDR3 comprises 15 residues. J was trimmed by 8 bases and V by 1 base; bases with no gene match: 7. The V gene's germline CDR1 is GTSNPN and CDR2 SVGIG (reference sequence). Here the CDR3 reads CAWSEGSGRVDEQFF. The CDR3 DNA reads TGTGCCTGGAGTGAAGGTAGCGGGAGGGTAGATGAGCAGTTCTTC.

This clonotype was counted ten times or more. The gene calls are TRBV7-6 and TRBJ2-3, with D unclear. V was cut by 1 base and J by 2 bases, with 13 bases left in between. CDR3 length: 16 amino acids. From germline, CDR1 is SGHVS and CDR2 FNYEAQ. CDR3 amino acids: CASSLDYGPATDTQYF. The CDR3 bases are TGTGCCAGCAGCTTAGATTACGGGCCCGCCACAGATACGCAGTATTTT.

This clonotype was detected many times. The V gene is TRBV5-4, the J gene TRBJ2-2; D perhaps matches TRBD1 (6 bases). The germline V gene encodes CDR1 SGHNT and CDR2 YYREEE (reference sequence). With 5 bases removed from V and 0 bases from J, the gap between germline ends came to 8 bases. There are 14 residues in the CDR3. CDR3 nucleotide sequence: TGTGCCAGCAGTGGGACATCGAACACCGGGGAGCTGTTTTTT. It is translated as CASSGTSNTGELFF. The full variable domain, completed using reference TRBV5-4 and TRBJ2-2, is ETGVTQSPTHLIKTRGQQVTLRCSSQSGHNTVSWYQQALGQGPQFIFQYYREEENGRGNFPPRFSGLQFPNYSSELNVNALELDDSALYLCASSGTSNTGELFFGEGSRLTVL.

The table lists this clonotype with many counts. The chain links TRBV30 to TRBJ2-5; 7 bases align to TRBD1. V gave up 5 bases and J gave up 2 bases; unmatched junction bases: 5. Germline assignment: CDR1 GTSNPN and CDR2 SVGIG (reference sequence). The CDR3 covers 13 residues. CDR3: CAWAGTAQETQYF. The CDR3 DNA is TGTGCCTGGGCAGGGACAGCACAAGAGACCCAGTACTTC.

Remarks on this clonotype: The junction departs from the called germline gene at one end, perhaps through a read error. The chain uses TRBV19 and TRBJ1-1; D is undetermined. The CDR3 has 14 amino acids. The germline V gene has CDR1 LNHDA and CDR2 SQIVND (reference sequence). CDR3 loop: CASSIQQPNSEAFF. In DNA, the CDR3 is TGTGCCAGTAGTATACAGCAACCCAACTCTGAAGCCTTCTTT.

With regard to this clonotype: A much larger clone sits a single nucleotide away, making a read error possible. This CDR3 reads CASSYGTGGPNTEALF. The CDR3 nucleotides read TGTGCCAGCAGTTATGGAACAGGGGGCCCGAACACTGAAGCTCTCTTT. This rearrangement joins TRBV6-5 to TRBJ1-1; TRBD1 matches 9 bases. CDR3 length: 16 residues. Germline V gene data show CDR1 as MNHEY and CDR2 as SVGAGI.

The chain recombines TRBV20-1 with TRBJ1-5; D is undetermined. Germline assignment: CDR1 DFQATT and CDR2 SNEGSKA (reference sequence). CDR3 length: 15 amino acids. V was pared by 5 bases and J by 2 bases, with 16 bases between. CDR3 residues: CSAPPWASGNQPQHF. In DNA form, the CDR3 reads TGCAGTGCTCCCCCCTGGGCCTCGGGCAATCAGCCCCAGCATTTT.

This clonotype was picked up many times. V usage is TRBV5-1 and J usage is TRBJ2-2; the D gene is possibly TRBD2 (6 bases). V was trimmed by 0 bases and J by 2 bases, leaving 8 bases between them. CDR3 length: 15 amino acids. Germline V gene sequence: CDR1 SGHRS, CDR2 YFSETQ. The CDR3 sequence is CASSLAGVNTGELFF. The CDR3 DNA sequence: TGCGCCAGCAGCTTGGCGGGAGTCAACACCGGGGAGCTGTTTTTT.

This clonotype was observed many times. The V and J genes are TRBV23-1 and TRBJ2-4; a weak D match, TRBD2 (7 bases). TRBV23-1 is an ORF; its function is uncertain. The length of the CDR3 is 15 residues. The V end was cut by 2 bases, the J end by 6 bases, with 14 bases between. The CDR3, as DNA: TGCGCCAGCAGTCAAACGGGGGGCGCCGTAAACATTCAGTACTTC. This gives the protein CASSQTGGAVNIQYF.

This clonotype was observed at least ten times. Written as DNA, the CDR3 is TGCAGTGCGAGGGATACCTTGGGAGAGACCCAGTACTTC. This gives the protein CSARDTLGETQYF. This rearrangement joins TRBV20-1 to TRBJ2-5; D might be TRBD2 (5 bases). Germline lookup yields CDR1 DFQATT and CDR2 SNEGSKA (reference sequence). Between the trimmed V and J ends, which lost 6 bases and 4 bases, there was a span of 15 bases. The CDR3 runs to 13 residues.

This clonotype was observed at least ten times. The CDR3 region is CASSIQDRASAGELFF. CDR3 nucleotide sequence: TGTGCCAGCAGTATCCAAGACAGGGCATCCGCCGGGGAGCTGTTTTTT. The J gene is TRBJ2-2, the V gene TRBV28, with 7 bases aligning to TRBD1. V dropped 5 bases and J dropped 6; count of bases not matched to a gene: 12. Germline assignment: CDR1 MDHEN and CDR2 SYDVKM. This CDR3 has 16 amino acids.

This clonotype was seen at least ten times. The rearrangement links TRBV5-1 to TRBJ2-5, with D perhaps TRBD2 (6 bases). Trimming removed 1 base at V and 3 bases at J, with 10 bases between. Per germline, CDR1 SGHRS and CDR2 YFSETQ. There are 14 residues in the CDR3. CDR3 protein: CASSLMASEETQYF. CDR3 bases: TGCGCCAGCAGCTTGATGGCTAGCGAAGAGACCCAGTACTTC.

This clonotype was seen ten or more times. The chain joins TRBV29-1 to TRBJ2-3; D perhaps matches TRBD1 (7 bases). V was trimmed by 7 bases and J by 4 bases, leaving 18 bases between them. Germline V lookup: CDR1 SQVTM, CDR2 ANQGSEA. The length of the CDR3 is 14 residues. The CDR3 sequence: CSARQGGRADTQYF. The DNA of the CDR3 is TGCAGCGCCCGACAGGGAGGCAGGGCAGATACGCAGTATTTT.

This clonotype has a count of ten or more. The J gene is TRBJ2-2, the V gene TRBV12-3 or TRBV12-4; D possibly matches TRBD1 or TRBD2 (5 bases each). There are 13 residues in the CDR3. V gave up 10 bases and J gave up 6 bases, with 15 bases separating them. CDR3 loop: CATATRGAGELFF. In DNA, the CDR3 is TGTGCCACCGCTACCCGAGGGGCCGGGGAGCTGTTTTTT.

This clonotype was seen many times. The CDR3: CASSREYANTGELFF. The CDR3 DNA sequence: TGCGCCAGCAGCAGGGAGTACGCGAACACCGGGGAGCTGTTTTTT. The chain uses TRBV5-1 and TRBJ2-2; a possible D gene is TRBD2 (5 bases). Trimming removed 4 bases at V and 0 bases at J, with 10 bases between. The germline V gene encodes CDR1 SGHRS and CDR2 YFSETQ. There are 15 residues in the CDR3.

This clonotype was observed many times. The V and J genes are TRBV21-1 and TRBJ1-1; whether TRBD1, the table's D call, matches the DNA was not checked. TRBV21-1 is annotated as a pseudogene. The CDR3 is made up of 16 amino acids. The CDR3 DNA sequence: TGTGCCAGCAGCCCACCTAGACAGGGAGGAGGCACTGAAGCTTTCTTT. Translated: CASSPPRQGGGTEAFF.

To note about this clonotype: This is likely an artifact of a read error, given a far larger clone one base away. V gene TRBV7-8 combines with J gene TRBJ2-1; D call uncertain. The CDR3 is made up of 15 amino acids. Germline assignment: CDR1 SGHVS and CDR2 FQNEAQ. The CDR3 DNA is TGTGCCAGCAGCCCTTTAAACAGCCCCTACAATGAGCAGTTGTTC. This codes for CASSPLNSPYNEQLF.